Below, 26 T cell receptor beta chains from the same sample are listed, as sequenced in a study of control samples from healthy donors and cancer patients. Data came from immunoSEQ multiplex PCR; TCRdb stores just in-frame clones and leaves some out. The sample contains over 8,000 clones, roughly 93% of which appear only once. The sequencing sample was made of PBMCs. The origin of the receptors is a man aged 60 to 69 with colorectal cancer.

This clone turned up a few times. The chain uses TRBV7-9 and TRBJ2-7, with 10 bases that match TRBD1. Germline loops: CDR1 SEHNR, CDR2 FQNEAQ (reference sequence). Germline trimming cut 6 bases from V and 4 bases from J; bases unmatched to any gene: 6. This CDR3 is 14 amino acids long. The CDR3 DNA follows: TGTGCCAGCAGTTTGGGACAGGGGTTTTACGAGCAGTACTTC. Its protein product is CASSLGQGFYEQYF.

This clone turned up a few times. The CDR3: CASSTLRRGRNSPLHF. The CDR3 DNA reads as TGTGCCAGCAGCACACTAAGGAGGGGGCGGAATTCACCCCTCCACTTT. The chain is built from TRBV21-1 and TRBJ1-6; the table's TRBD1 call for D was not verified on the DNA. TRBV21-1 is annotated as a pseudogene. The CDR3 totals 16 residues.

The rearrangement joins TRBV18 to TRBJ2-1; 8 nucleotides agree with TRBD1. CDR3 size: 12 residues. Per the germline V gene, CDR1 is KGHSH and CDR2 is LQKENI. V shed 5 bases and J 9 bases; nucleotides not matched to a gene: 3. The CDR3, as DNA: TGTGCCAGCTCAGGACAGGGAACTGAGCAGTTCTTC. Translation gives CASSGQGTEQFF.

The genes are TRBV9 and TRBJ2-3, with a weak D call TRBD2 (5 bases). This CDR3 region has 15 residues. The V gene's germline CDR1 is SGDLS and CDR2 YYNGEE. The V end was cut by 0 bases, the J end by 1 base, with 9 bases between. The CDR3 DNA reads TGTGCCAGCAGCGTAGGGCGTAGCGGCACAGATACGCAGTATTTT. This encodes CASSVGRSGTDTQYF. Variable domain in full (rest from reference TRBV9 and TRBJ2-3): DSGVTQTPKHLITATGQRVTLRCSPRSGDLSVYWYQQSLDQGLQFLIQYYNGEERAKGNILERFSAQQFPDLHSELNLSSLELGDSALYFCASSVGRSGTDTQYFGPGTRLTVL.

The CDR3, as DNA: TGTGCCAGCAGCGTAGCGGGGGCGAAGGGGAACGAGCAGTACTTC. Its protein product is CASSVAGAKGNEQYF. This chain connects TRBV9 to TRBJ2-7; either TRBD1 or TRBD2 may supply D (6 bases each). Germline-derived CDR1 and CDR2 are SGDLS and YYNGEE. The CDR3 has 15 amino acids. V gave up 0 bases and J gave up 5 bases, with 15 bases separating them.

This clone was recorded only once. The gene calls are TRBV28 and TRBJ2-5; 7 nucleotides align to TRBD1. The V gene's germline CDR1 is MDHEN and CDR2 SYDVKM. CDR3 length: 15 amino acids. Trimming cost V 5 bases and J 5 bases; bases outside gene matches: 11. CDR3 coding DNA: TGTGCCAGCAGTGACAATGACAGGGCGTGGGAGACCCAGTACTTC. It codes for CASSDNDRAWETQYF.

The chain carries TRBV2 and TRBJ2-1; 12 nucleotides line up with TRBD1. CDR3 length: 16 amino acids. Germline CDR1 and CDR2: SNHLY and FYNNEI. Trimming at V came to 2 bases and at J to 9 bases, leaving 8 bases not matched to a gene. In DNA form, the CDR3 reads TGTGCCAGCAGTGAATCCCGGGACAGGGGGCTTGGTGAGCAGTTCTTC. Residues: CASSESRDRGLGEQFF.

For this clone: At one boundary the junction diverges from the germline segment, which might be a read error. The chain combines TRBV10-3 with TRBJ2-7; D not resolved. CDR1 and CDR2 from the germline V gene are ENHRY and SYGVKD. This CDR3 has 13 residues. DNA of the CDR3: TGTGCCACCAGTCGGGCCTACAACTACGAGCAGTACTTC. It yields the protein CATSRAYNYEQYF.

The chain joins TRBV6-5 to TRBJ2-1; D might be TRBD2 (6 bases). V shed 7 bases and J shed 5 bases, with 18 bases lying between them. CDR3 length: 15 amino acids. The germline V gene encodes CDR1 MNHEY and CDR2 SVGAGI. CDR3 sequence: CASTKDYRLHNEQFF. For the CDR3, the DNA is TGTGCCAGCACCAAGGACTATCGCCTACACAATGAGCAGTTCTTC.

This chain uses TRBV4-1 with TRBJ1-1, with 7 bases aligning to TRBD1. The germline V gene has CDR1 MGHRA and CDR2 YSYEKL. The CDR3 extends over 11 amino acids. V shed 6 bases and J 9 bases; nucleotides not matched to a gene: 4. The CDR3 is CASSRGQKAFF. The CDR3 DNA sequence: TGCGCCAGCAGTCGGGGACAGAAAGCTTTCTTT.

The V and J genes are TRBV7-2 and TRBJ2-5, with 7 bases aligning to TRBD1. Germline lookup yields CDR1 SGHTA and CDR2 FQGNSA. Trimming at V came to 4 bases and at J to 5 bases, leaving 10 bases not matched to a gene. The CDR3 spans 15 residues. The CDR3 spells CASSSNPGQWETQYF. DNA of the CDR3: TGTGCCAGCAGCTCCAATCCGGGACAGTGGGAGACCCAGTACTTC.

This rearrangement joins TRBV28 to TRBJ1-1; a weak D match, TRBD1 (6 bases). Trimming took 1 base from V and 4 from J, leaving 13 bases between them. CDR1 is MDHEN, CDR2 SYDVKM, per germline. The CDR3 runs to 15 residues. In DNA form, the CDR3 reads TGTGCCAGCAGTTTATCCGCAGGGGAAATCACTGAAGCTTTCTTT. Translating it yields CASSLSAGEITEAFF.

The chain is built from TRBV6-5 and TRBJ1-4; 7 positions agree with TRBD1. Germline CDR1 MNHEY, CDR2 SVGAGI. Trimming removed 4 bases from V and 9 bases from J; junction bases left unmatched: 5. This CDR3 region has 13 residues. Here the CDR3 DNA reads TGTGCCAGCAGTTTCGGACAGGATAAAAAACTGTTTTTT. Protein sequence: CASSFGQDKKLFF.

In nucleotides, the CDR3 is TGTGCCAGCAGTTTATCGACGGGGGCTTGGCAGCCCCAGCATTTT. Translation gives CASSLSTGAWQPQHF. V gene TRBV28 combines with J gene TRBJ1-5, with D possibly TRBD1 on 6 matching bases. The germline V gene encodes CDR1 MDHEN and CDR2 SYDVKM. V was trimmed by 1 base and J by 7 bases, leaving 14 bases between them. This CDR3 contains 15 residues.

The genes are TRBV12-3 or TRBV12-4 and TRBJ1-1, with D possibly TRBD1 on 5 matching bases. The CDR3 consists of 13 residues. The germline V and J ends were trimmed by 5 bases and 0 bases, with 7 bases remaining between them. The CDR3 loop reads CASSRQLNTEAFF. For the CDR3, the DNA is TGTGCCAGCAGTCGACAGCTGAACACTGAAGCTTTCTTT.

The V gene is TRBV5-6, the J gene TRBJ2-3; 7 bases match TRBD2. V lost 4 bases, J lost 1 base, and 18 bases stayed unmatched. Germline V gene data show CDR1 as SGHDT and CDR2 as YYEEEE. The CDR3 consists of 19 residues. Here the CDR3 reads CASSQRLAPDVSGTDTQYF. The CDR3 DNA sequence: TGTGCCAGCAGCCAAAGACTAGCTCCTGACGTATCCGGCACAGATACGCAGTATTTT.

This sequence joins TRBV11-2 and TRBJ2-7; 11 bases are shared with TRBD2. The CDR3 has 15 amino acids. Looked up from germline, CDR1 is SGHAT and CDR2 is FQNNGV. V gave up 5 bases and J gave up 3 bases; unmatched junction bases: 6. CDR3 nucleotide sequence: TGTGCCAGCAGCCAAACTAGCGGGGGAGACTACGAGCAGTACTTC. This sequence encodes CASSQTSGGDYEQYF.

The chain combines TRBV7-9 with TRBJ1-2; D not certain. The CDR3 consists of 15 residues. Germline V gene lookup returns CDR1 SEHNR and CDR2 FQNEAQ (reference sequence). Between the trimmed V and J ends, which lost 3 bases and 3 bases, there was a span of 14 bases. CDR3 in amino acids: CASSFGEAGDYGYTF. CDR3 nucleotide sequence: TGTGCCAGCAGCTTCGGGGAGGCGGGCGACTATGGCTACACCTTC.

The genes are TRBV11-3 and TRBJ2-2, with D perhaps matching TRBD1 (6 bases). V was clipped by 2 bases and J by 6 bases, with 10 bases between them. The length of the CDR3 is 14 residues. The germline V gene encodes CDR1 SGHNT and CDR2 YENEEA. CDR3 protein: CASSLRAGAGELFF. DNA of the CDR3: TGTGCCAGCAGCTTAAGGGCAGGGGCCGGGGAGCTGTTTTTT.

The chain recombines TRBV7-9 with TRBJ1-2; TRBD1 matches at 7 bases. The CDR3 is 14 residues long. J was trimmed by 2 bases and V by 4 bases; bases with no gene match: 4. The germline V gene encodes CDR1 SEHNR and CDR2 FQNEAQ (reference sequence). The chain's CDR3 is CASSWSTGNYGYTF. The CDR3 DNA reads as TGTGCCAGCAGCTGGTCGACAGGGAACTATGGCTACACCTTC.

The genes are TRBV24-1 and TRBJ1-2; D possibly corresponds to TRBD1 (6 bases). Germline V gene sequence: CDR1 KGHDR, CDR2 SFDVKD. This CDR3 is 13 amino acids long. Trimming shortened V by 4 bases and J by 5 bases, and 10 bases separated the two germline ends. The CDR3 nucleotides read TGTGCCACCAGTGACCCTAGGGGGTATGGCTACACCTTC. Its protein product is CATSDPRGYGYTF.

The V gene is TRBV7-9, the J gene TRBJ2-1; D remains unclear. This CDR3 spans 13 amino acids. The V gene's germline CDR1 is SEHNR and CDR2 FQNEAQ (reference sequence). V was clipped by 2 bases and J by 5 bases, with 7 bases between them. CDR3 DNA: TGTGCCAGCAGCTTAACTGCTGACAATGAGCAGTTCTTC. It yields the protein CASSLTADNEQFF.

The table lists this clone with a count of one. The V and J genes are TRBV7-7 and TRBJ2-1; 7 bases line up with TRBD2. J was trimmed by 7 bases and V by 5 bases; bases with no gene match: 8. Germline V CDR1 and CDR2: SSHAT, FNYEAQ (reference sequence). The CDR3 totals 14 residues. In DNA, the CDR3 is TGTGCCAGCAGCCCCGCCGGGACTATTAATGAGCAGTTCTTC. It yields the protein CASSPAGTINEQFF.

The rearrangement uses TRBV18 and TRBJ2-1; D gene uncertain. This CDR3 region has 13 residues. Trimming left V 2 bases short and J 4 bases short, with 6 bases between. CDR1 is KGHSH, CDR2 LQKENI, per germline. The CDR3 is CASSPALYNEQFF. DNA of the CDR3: TGTGCCAGCTCACCAGCCTTGTACAATGAGCAGTTCTTC.

The CDR3 sequence is CAISGGTGKSNQPQHF. As DNA, the CDR3 is TGTGCCATCAGTGGCGGGACAGGGAAGAGCAATCAGCCCCAGCATTTT. V and J are TRBV10-3 and TRBJ1-5, with 9 bases fitting TRBD1. Germline trimming cut 4 bases from V and 1 base from J; bases unmatched to any gene: 5. Per the germline V gene, CDR1 is ENHRY and CDR2 is SYGVKD. The CDR3 contains 16 residues.

The CDR3 bases are TGCAGTGCCAGAAGCTATGGCTACACCTTC. Amino acids: CSARSYGYTF. The chain couples TRBV20-1 to TRBJ1-2; D unclear. The V end was cut by 6 bases, the J end by 4 bases, with 6 bases between. Germline CDR1 is DFQATT and CDR2 is SNEGSKA (reference sequence). CDR3 length: 10 amino acids.